This is a list of T cell receptor beta chains from one sample in a study of blood T cell repertoires in COVID-19. Profiling relied on immunoSEQ multiplex PCR, and the TCRdb table lists in-frame clones only, not all of them. The data hold roughly 160,000 clones, with approximately 91% observed a single time. Input material: peripheral blood. The source of these receptors is a man aged 18 to 30 with acute or convalescent COVID-19. Both conserved end residues are part of each CDR3. The D gene is left open where the match is weak. Clone size appears in some rows only: once, few, many, or a class for an expanded clone.

D gene: TRBD1
clone size: -
V gene: TRBV24-1
J gene: TRBJ1-2
CDR3 DNA: TGTGCCACCAGTGATTCTTCCGGGCAGGGGGCGCGGGGCTACACCTTC
CDR3 protein: CATSDSSGQGARGYTF

D gene: -
clone size: -
V gene: TRBV21-1
J gene: TRBJ1-5
CDR3 DNA: TGTGCCAGCAGCAGACAAGGCCTGAATCAGCCCCAGCATTTT
CDR3 protein: CASSRQGLNQPQHF

D gene: -
clone size: -
V gene: TRBV27
J gene: TRBJ1-2
CDR3 DNA: TGTGCCAGCAGCCTCGGACTTGACTATGGCTACACCTTC
CDR3 protein: CASSLGLDYGYTF

D gene: TRBD2
clone size: -
V gene: TRBV9
J gene: TRBJ2-2
CDR3 DNA: TGTGCCAGCAGCGTACCGTGGGGACTAGCGGGTAACACCGGGGAGCTGTTTTTT
CDR3 protein: CASSVPWGLAGNTGELFF

D gene: TRBD1
clone size: -
V gene: TRBV5-6
J gene: TRBJ1-5
CDR3 DNA: TGTGCCAGCAGCTTGGCCGCAATGACAGGGAACGCGAATCAGCCCCAGCATTTT
CDR3 protein: CASSLAAMTGNANQPQHF

D gene: -
clone size: -
V gene: TRBV4-1
J gene: TRBJ2-1
CDR3 DNA: TGCGCCAGCGGGGGGACTGGAAAATACAATGAGCAGTTCTTC
CDR3 protein: CASGGTGKYNEQFF

D gene: TRBD2
clone size: -
V gene: TRBV25-1
J gene: TRBJ2-5
CDR3 DNA: TGTGCCAGCAGTGTGGCGCTAGCGGGATTGAGGGAGACCCAGTACTTC
CDR3 protein: CASSVALAGLRETQYF

D gene: -
clone size: -
V gene: TRBV18
J gene: TRBJ2-3
CDR3 DNA: TGTGCCAGCTCACCACCGGCTTCTCAGGGGAAGAGCACAGATACGCAGTATTTT
CDR3 protein: CASSPPASQGKSTDTQYF

D gene: -
clone size: -
V gene: TRBV6-2/TRBV6-3
J gene: TRBJ1-2
CDR3 DNA: TGTGCCAGCAGTGACCCCGGGAGTGGCTACACCTTC
CDR3 protein: CASSDPGSGYTF

D gene: -
clone size: -
V gene: TRBV19
J gene: TRBJ1-2
CDR3 DNA: TGTGCCAGTAGTCCCGACAGGACCTATGGCTACACCTTC
CDR3 protein: CASSPDRTYGYTF

D gene: TRBD1
clone size: -
V gene: TRBV6-1
J gene: TRBJ1-5
CDR3 DNA: TGTGCCAGCAGTGAAAGGCGGGACAGGGTATATAGCAATCAGCCCCAGCATTTT
CDR3 protein: CASSERRDRVYSNQPQHF

D gene: TRBD2
clone size: -
V gene: TRBV7-7
J gene: TRBJ2-7
CDR3 DNA: TGTGCCAGCAGCCCCGTTAGCGGGTTCTCCTACGAGCAGTACTTC
CDR3 protein: CASSPVSGFSYEQYF

D gene: -
clone size: -
V gene: TRBV18
J gene: TRBJ2-4
CDR3 DNA: TGTGCCAGCTCACCGTTGGACGGGGGTGGGGCAAACATTCAGTACTTC
CDR3 protein: CASSPLDGGGANIQYF

D gene: TRBD1
clone size: once
V gene: TRBV5-1
J gene: TRBJ1-4
CDR3 DNA: TGCGCCAGCAGCGGAGGGACAGCTTTTAATGAAAAACTGTTTTTT
CDR3 protein: CASSGGTAFNEKLFF

D gene: TRBD1
clone size: -
V gene: TRBV29-1
J gene: TRBJ1-1
CDR3 DNA: TGCAGCGCCGACAGGGCGAACACTGAAGCTTTCTTT
CDR3 protein: CSADRANTEAFF

D gene: -
clone size: -
V gene: TRBV10-2
J gene: TRBJ1-2
CDR3 DNA: TGCGCCAGCAGTGAGCTAGACCCACAGGGTGCGGGTGGCTACACCTTC
CDR3 protein: CASSELDPQGAGGYTF

D gene: TRBD1
clone size: -
V gene: TRBV7-8
J gene: TRBJ2-5
CDR3 DNA: TGTGCCAGCAGCTTAGGCGGGACAGGGGGTTGGGAGACCCAGTACTTC
CDR3 protein: CASSLGGTGGWETQYF

D gene: TRBD1
clone size: -
V gene: TRBV4-2
J gene: TRBJ1-1
CDR3 DNA: TGTGCCAGCAGCCAGGTCGACAGGGAGATTGATGAAGCTTTCTTT
CDR3 protein: CASSQVDREIDEAFF

D gene: TRBD1
clone size: many
V gene: TRBV24-1
J gene: TRBJ1-1
CDR3 DNA: TGTGCCACCAAGGGGGCTTCGGGTGAAGCTTTCTTT
CDR3 protein: CATKGASGEAFF

D gene: -
clone size: -
V gene: TRBV14
J gene: TRBJ2-5
CDR3 DNA: TGTGCCAGCAGCCGGGCTTATTCCGAGACCCAGTACTTC
CDR3 protein: CASSRAYSETQYF

D gene: -
clone size: -
V gene: TRBV5-1
J gene: TRBJ1-3
CDR3 DNA: TGCGCCAGCAGCTCGGCGGGACTGAACCGGGACACCATATATTTT
CDR3 protein: CASSSAGLNRDTIYF

D gene: TRBD1
clone size: once
V gene: TRBV4-1
J gene: TRBJ1-3
CDR3 DNA: TGCGCCAGCAGCCAGGTCCGGGACAGCTCTGGAAACACCATATATTTT
CDR3 protein: CASSQVRDSSGNTIYF

D gene: -
clone size: -
V gene: TRBV3-1/TRBV3-2
J gene: TRBJ1-4
CDR3 DNA: TGTGCCAGCAGCCAATTCCTCCCGGGAAAACTGTTTTTT
CDR3 protein: CASSQFLPGKLFF

D gene: -
clone size: -
V gene: TRBV5-4
J gene: TRBJ1-1
CDR3 DNA: TGTGCCAGCAGCTTGGGCCGAACAACTGAAGCTTTCTTT
CDR3 protein: CASSLGRTTEAFF

D gene: -
clone size: -
V gene: TRBV6-5
J gene: TRBJ1-2
CDR3 DNA: TGTGCCAGCAGCCACACAGAGAACTATGGCTACACCTTC
CDR3 protein: CASSHTENYGYTF

D gene: TRBD1
clone size: -
V gene: TRBV7-8
J gene: TRBJ1-1
CDR3 DNA: TGTGCCAGCAGCTTAGAAGGACAGGTCACTGAAGCTTTCTTT
CDR3 protein: CASSLEGQVTEAFF

D gene: -
clone size: -
V gene: TRBV19
J gene: TRBJ1-2
CDR3 DNA: TGTGCCAGTAGGCGGCAGGGAATTCGTGGCTACACCTTC
CDR3 protein: CASRRQGIRGYTF

D gene: -
clone size: -
V gene: TRBV5-6
J gene: TRBJ1-2
CDR3 DNA: TGTGCCAGCAGCCCCCGGGGAGGGGATGACTATGGCTACACCTTC
CDR3 protein: CASSPRGGDDYGYTF

D gene: TRBD1
clone size: once
V gene: TRBV3-1/TRBV3-2
J gene: TRBJ1-6
CDR3 DNA: TGTGCCAGCAGCGTAATCAGGGGGAATTTTGCTTCACCCCTCCACTTT
CDR3 protein: CASSVIRGNFASPLHF

D gene: TRBD2
clone size: -
V gene: TRBV24-1
J gene: TRBJ2-3
CDR3 DNA: TGTGCCACCAGTGATTTGGCGGGAGGGCCGGCAGATACGCAGTATTTT
CDR3 protein: CATSDLAGGPADTQYF

D gene: -
clone size: -
V gene: TRBV5-4
J gene: TRBJ2-7
CDR3 DNA: TGTGCCAGCCTTGCACCGGGAAAGGACGAGCAGTACTTC
CDR3 protein: CASLAPGKDEQYF

D gene: -
clone size: once
V gene: TRBV10-3
J gene: TRBJ1-6
CDR3 DNA: TGTGCCATCAGTGGGGACGGGAGCTCCTATAATTCACCCCTCCACTTT
CDR3 protein: CAISGDGSSYNSPLHF

D gene: -
clone size: -
V gene: TRBV7-9
J gene: TRBJ2-7
CDR3 DNA: TGTGCCAGCAGCTTAGAACCACTAGTGGAGAGCCCCGAGCAGTACTTC
CDR3 protein: CASSLEPLVESPEQYF

D gene: -
clone size: -
V gene: TRBV29-1
J gene: TRBJ1-2
CDR3 DNA: TGCAGCGTCGCCCCTTCGGGGGGCAACTATGGCTACACCTTC
CDR3 protein: CSVAPSGGNYGYTF

D gene: -
clone size: -
V gene: TRBV5-1
J gene: TRBJ1-1
CDR3 DNA: TGCGCCAGCAGCTTGCGGGATGACACTGAAGCTTTCTTT
CDR3 protein: CASSLRDDTEAFF

D gene: -
clone size: -
V gene: TRBV6-5
J gene: TRBJ2-3
CDR3 DNA: TGTGCCAGCAGTATTCGGGACATCACAGATACGCAGTATTTT
CDR3 protein: CASSIRDITDTQYF

D gene: -
clone size: -
V gene: TRBV7-2
J gene: TRBJ1-2
CDR3 DNA: TGTGCCAGCAGCTTAGGGAGGGGCGCCTATGGCTACACCTTC
CDR3 protein: CASSLGRGAYGYTF

D gene: -
clone size: -
V gene: TRBV27
J gene: TRBJ2-7
CDR3 DNA: TGTGCCAGCAGTTCCCAGGGAAACGAGCAGTACTTC
CDR3 protein: CASSSQGNEQYF

D gene: -
clone size: few
V gene: TRBV6-5
J gene: TRBJ1-1
CDR3 DNA: TGTGCCAGCAGTCGGCGGGGGTTTAACACTGAAGCTTTCTTT
CDR3 protein: CASSRRGFNTEAFF

D gene: -
clone size: -
V gene: TRBV12-3/TRBV12-4
J gene: TRBJ2-5
CDR3 DNA: TGTGCCAGCAGGAAGGGGTACCAAGAGACCCAGTACTTC
CDR3 protein: CASRKGYQETQYF

D gene: TRBD1
clone size: -
V gene: TRBV2
J gene: TRBJ1-1
CDR3 DNA: TGTGCCAGCAGGCGGACAGGGTGGGACACTGAAGCTTTCTTT
CDR3 protein: CASRRTGWDTEAFF

D gene: -
clone size: -
V gene: TRBV10-1
J gene: TRBJ1-1
CDR3 DNA: TGCGCCAGCATCCACTATGGAGTTTACACTGAAGCTTTCTTT
CDR3 protein: CASIHYGVYTEAFF

D gene: TRBD2
clone size: -
V gene: TRBV27
J gene: TRBJ2-1
CDR3 DNA: TGTGCCAGCAGTTTATACGGGACTAGTTCCGAGCAGTTCTTC
CDR3 protein: CASSLYGTSSEQFF

D gene: -
clone size: -
V gene: TRBV6-5
J gene: TRBJ2-1
CDR3 DNA: TGTGCCAGCAGGAACATCAATGAGCAGTTCTTC
CDR3 protein: CASRNINEQFF

D gene: -
clone size: -
V gene: TRBV9
J gene: TRBJ2-3
CDR3 DNA: TGTGCCAGCAGCGTAGAGGCGTATCGGGTCCGAACCACAGATACGCAGTATTTT
CDR3 protein: CASSVEAYRVRTTDTQYF

D gene: TRBD1
clone size: -
V gene: TRBV5-4
J gene: TRBJ1-2
CDR3 DNA: TGTGCCAGCAGCTTGGGAGCCGGGACAGGGGACGGTGGCTACACCTTC
CDR3 protein: CASSLGAGTGDGGYTF

D gene: TRBD2
clone size: -
V gene: TRBV12-3/TRBV12-4
J gene: TRBJ2-1
CDR3 DNA: TGTGCCAGCAGTTCTAGCGGGGGGGGCAAGTTCTTC
CDR3 protein: CASSSSGGGKFF

D gene: TRBD2
clone size: -
V gene: TRBV2
J gene: TRBJ2-2
CDR3 DNA: TGTGCCAGCTTAGCGGGGGGGACCGGGGAGCTGTTTTTT
CDR3 protein: CASLAGGTGELFF

D gene: TRBD2
clone size: -
V gene: TRBV5-4
J gene: TRBJ2-5
CDR3 DNA: TGTGCCACCTACCTTGCGGGAGGCCTCCAAGAGACCCAGTACTTC
CDR3 protein: CATYLAGGLQETQYF

D gene: -
clone size: -
V gene: TRBV19
J gene: TRBJ2-1
CDR3 DNA: TGTGCCAGTAGTCACCCAGGGGGCGCCGGGGGGTACAATGAGCAGTTCTTC
CDR3 protein: CASSHPGGAGGYNEQFF